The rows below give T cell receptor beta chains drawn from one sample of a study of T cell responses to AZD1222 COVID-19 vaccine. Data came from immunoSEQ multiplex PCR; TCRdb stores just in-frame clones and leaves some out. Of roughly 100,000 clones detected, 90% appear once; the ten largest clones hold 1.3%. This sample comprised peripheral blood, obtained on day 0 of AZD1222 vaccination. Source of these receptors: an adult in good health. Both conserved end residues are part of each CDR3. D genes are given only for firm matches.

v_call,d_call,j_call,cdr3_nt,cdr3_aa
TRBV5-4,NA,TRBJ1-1,TGTGCCAGCAGCCCTCAGGGAGGCACTGAAGCTTTCTTT,CASSPQGGTEAFF
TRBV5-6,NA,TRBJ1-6,TGTGCCAGCAGCAATTGGGACTTTGATAATTCACCCCTCCACTTT,CASSNWDFDNSPLHF
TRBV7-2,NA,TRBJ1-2,TGTGCCAGCAGCTTAGGCGGTTCTAACTATGGCTACACCTTC,CASSLGGSNYGYTF
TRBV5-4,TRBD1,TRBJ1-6,TGTGCCAGCAGCTTCTGGCAGGGGGCTAATAATTCACCCCTCCACTTT,CASSFWQGANNSPLHF
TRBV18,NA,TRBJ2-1,TGTGCCAGTCGCCCCCCGGACGCCTACAATGAGCAGTTCTTC,CASRPPDAYNEQFF
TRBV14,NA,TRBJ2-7,TGTGCCAGCAGCCTGAGTCCGGGACAAAGCTCCTACGAGCAGTACTTC,CASSLSPGQSSYEQYF
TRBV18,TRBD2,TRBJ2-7,TGTGCCAGCTCACCTTCCAGGGAGGGCAAGTACTTC,CASSPSREGKYF
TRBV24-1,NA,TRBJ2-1,TGTGCCACCAGTGATTCTTACAGCGGCTCCTACAATGAGCAGTTCTTC,CATSDSYSGSYNEQFF
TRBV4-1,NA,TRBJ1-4,TGCGCCAGCAGCCAGGGGGGCACTAATGAAAAACTGTTTTTT,CASSQGGTNEKLFF
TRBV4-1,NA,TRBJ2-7,TGCGCCAGCAGCTCTCGGTACAGCTACGAGCAGTACTTC,CASSSRYSYEQYF
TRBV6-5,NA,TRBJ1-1,TGTGCCAGCACGGCGGTCAGCAACACTGAAGCTTTCTTT,CASTAVSNTEAFF
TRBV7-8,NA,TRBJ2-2,TGTGCCAGCAGCTCGAAAGAGGGACCCACTGGGATTGTAAGCGGGGAGCTGTTTTTT,CASSSKEGPTGIVSGELFF
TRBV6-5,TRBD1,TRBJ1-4,TGTGCCAGCAGTCCCCAGCAGGGGGTCGAAAAACTGTTTTTT,CASSPQQGVEKLFF
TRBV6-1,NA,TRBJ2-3,TGTGCCAGCAGTGAAGGTAGAGATACGCAGTATTTT,CASSEGRDTQYF
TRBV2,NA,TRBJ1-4,TGTGCCAGCAGTGAAAGGCAGAGGGAAAAACTGTTTTTT,CASSERQREKLFF
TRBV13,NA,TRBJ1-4,TGTGCCAGCAGCCACGGACCCGACGGACAACTGTTTTTT,CASSHGPDGQLFF
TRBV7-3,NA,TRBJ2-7,TGTGCCAGCAGCCCCAACGCAGGTCTTTGGGACGAGCAGTACTTC,CASSPNAGLWDEQYF